These 32 T cell receptor beta chains originate from one sample sequenced in a study of T cells after somatic rescue of genetic block. Generated by immunoSEQ multiplex PCR, the TCRdb table keeps only in-frame clones and is missing some. This table holds 65,000 to 70,000 clones, less than 95% found once. Input material: peripheral blood mononuclear cells (PBMCs). These receptor sequences come from a man in his forties.

The genes are TRBV19 and TRBJ2-2; the match to TRBD2 covers 12 bases. V shed 4 bases and J 1 base; nucleotides not matched to a gene: 4. The CDR3 has 17 amino acids. The germline V gene encodes CDR1 LNHDA and CDR2 SQIVND (reference sequence). The CDR3 DNA reads as TGTGCCAGTAGTAAACTAGCGGGGGGCCGGAACACCGGGGAGCTGTTTTTT. It codes for CASSKLAGGRNTGELFF.

The J gene is TRBJ2-2, the V gene TRBV7-9; the match to TRBD2 covers 8 bases. V lost 8 bases and J lost 4; bases outside the gene matches: 6. The germline gives CDR1 SEHNR, CDR2 FQNEAQ (reference sequence). The CDR3 is 14 amino acids. CDR3 nucleotides: TGTGCCAGCTCCCGGGGGGGGCTCACCGGGGAGCTGTTTTTT. Translated: CASSRGGLTGELFF. The complete variable domain, with remaining parts taken from reference TRBV7-9 and TRBJ2-2, reads DTGVSQNPRHKITKRGQNVTFRCDPISEHNRLYWYRQTLGQGPEFLTYFQNEAQLEKSRLLSDRFSAERPKGSFSTLEIQRTEQGDSAMYLCASSRGGLTGELFFGEGSRLTVL.

The chain recombines TRBV25-1 with TRBJ2-7; TRBD1 might be the D (6 bases). CDR1 is MGHDK, CDR2 SYGVNS, per germline. The length of the CDR3 is 12 residues. The ends were cut back, 7 bases at V and 4 bases at J, with 11 bases in the middle. The CDR3: CASKQTGYEQYF. DNA of the CDR3: TGTGCCAGCAAACAAACAGGGTACGAGCAGTACTTC.

The chain links TRBV7-8 to TRBJ2-1; D might be TRBD1 or TRBD2, each matching 5 bases. Trimming took 4 bases from V and 0 from J, leaving 16 bases between them. Per germline, CDR1 SGHVS and CDR2 FQNEAQ. The CDR3 is 17 amino acids. The CDR3, as DNA: TGTGCCAGCAGCTCCTTACCGGGACCCAGCTCCTACAATGAGCAGTTCTTC. Protein: CASSSLPGPSSYNEQFF.

The genes are TRBV13 and TRBJ2-3; D possibly matches TRBD1 or TRBD2 (5 bases each). This CDR3 has 17 amino acids. V was cut by 5 bases and J by 3 bases, with 21 bases left in between. Germline CDR1 reads PRHDT; CDR2 reads FYEKMQ (reference sequence). CDR3 protein: CASSIRDVPGSTDTQYF. In DNA, the CDR3 is TGTGCCAGCAGCATACGGGACGTCCCGGGGTCTACAGATACGCAGTATTTT.

DNA for the CDR3: TGTGCCAGTAGTATGGGACAGTCCCCTCAGCCCCAGCATTTT. It specifies CASSMGQSPQPQHF. The V and J genes are TRBV19 and TRBJ1-5; 7 bases align to TRBD1. This CDR3 region has 14 residues. The V gene's germline CDR1 is LNHDA and CDR2 SQIVND (reference sequence). V lost 3 bases to trimming and J lost 6 bases; unmatched junction nucleotides: 5.

The chain joins TRBV27 to TRBJ1-5; D is undetermined. CDR1 and CDR2 (germline): MNHEY, SMNVEV (reference sequence). The CDR3 totals 16 residues. V gave up 5 bases and J gave up 1 base, with 15 bases separating them. For the CDR3, the DNA is TGTGCCAGCAGTATGGTCCTCCTTCCCAGCAATCAGCCCCAGCATTTT. Residues: CASSMVLLPSNQPQHF.

This clone was found a few times. The V call is TRBV6-5, the J call TRBJ1-1; TRBD1 is a possible D gene (5 bases). The germline V and J ends were trimmed by 6 bases and 7 bases, with 18 bases remaining between them. The CDR3 sequence is 14 residues long. Germline CDR1 is MNHEY and CDR2 is SVGAGI. The CDR3 coding sequence is TGTGCCAGCAGACGCGACGGGACCACACATGAAGCTTTCTTT. Amino acid sequence: CASRRDGTTHEAFF.

The V call is TRBV5-1, the J call TRBJ2-2; 9 bases fit TRBD1. The CDR3 covers 14 residues. V lost 3 bases to trimming and J lost 6 bases; unmatched junction nucleotides: 3. CDR1 is SGHRS and CDR2 is YFSETQ in the germline V gene. Here the CDR3 DNA reads TGCGCCAGCAGCTACTACAGGGGGCCCGGGGAGCTGTTTTTT. This gives the protein CASSYYRGPGELFF. Together with reference TRBV5-1 and TRBJ2-2, the CDR3 gives the full variable domain: KAGVTQTPRYLIKTRGQQVTLSCSPISGHRSVSWYQQTPGQGLQFLFEYFSETQRNKGNFPGRFSGRQFSNSRSEMNVSTLELGDSALYLCASSYYRGPGELFFGEGSRLTVL.

J is TRBJ1-3 and V is TRBV10-1; weak D call: TRBD1 (6 bases). Trimming removed 0 bases at V and 6 bases at J, with 18 bases between. CDR3 size: 17 residues. Germline V CDR1 and CDR2: WNHNN, SYGVQD (reference sequence). The CDR3 protein is CASSESTGTSRVNTIYF. In DNA, the CDR3 is TGCGCCAGCAGTGAGTCGACAGGTACGTCTAGGGTAAACACCATATATTTT.

The V and J genes are TRBV5-1 and TRBJ1-1, with 12 bases that match TRBD1. The CDR3 loop spans 17 amino acids. Germline lookup yields CDR1 SGHRS and CDR2 YFSETQ. With V trimmed by 3 bases and J by 5 bases, 11 bases remained unmatched. The CDR3 here is CASSSQPGQGAQTEAFF. CDR3 nucleotides: TGCGCCAGCAGCTCGCAGCCGGGACAGGGGGCGCAAACTGAAGCTTTCTTT.

The gene calls are TRBV6-5 and TRBJ2-7; 8 bases fit TRBD1. Germline V gene sequence: CDR1 MNHEY, CDR2 SVGAGI. There are 13 residues in the CDR3. V shed 7 bases, J shed 6 bases, and the junction held 8 bases outside the gene matches. The CDR3 DNA sequence: TGTGCCAGCAACCCAGTCACAGGGGGCGAGCAGTACTTC. Its translation: CASNPVTGGEQYF.

The count of this clone is one. The chain carries TRBV7-9 and TRBJ1-6; 8 bases are a match to TRBD1. The CDR3 spans 18 residues. The J segment lost 1 base and the V segment lost 1 base, leaving 6 bases of the junction unmatched. CDR1 and CDR2 (germline): SEHNR, FQNEAQ (reference sequence). The CDR3 region has the DNA TGTGCCAGCAGCTTAGGATCGGACAGGGTGTCCTATAATTCACCCCTCCACTTT. It encodes CASSLGSDRVSYNSPLHF.

The rearrangement links TRBV18 to TRBJ2-7; D is uncertain. CDR1 is KGHSH and CDR2 is LQKENI in the germline V gene. There are 14 residues in the CDR3. V was pared by 4 bases and J by 7 bases, with 17 bases between. Written as DNA, the CDR3 is TGTGCCAGCTCACGCTCCGCCTCCGTCGAGGAGCAGTACTTC. Its protein is CASSRSASVEEQYF.

This clone was seen only a few times. This chain uses TRBV9 with TRBJ1-1; tentatively, D is TRBD1 (6 bases). The V end was cut by 2 bases, the J end by 2 bases, with 10 bases between. The CDR3 contains 14 residues. Germline V gene sequence: CDR1 SGDLS, CDR2 YYNGEE. The CDR3 nucleotides are TGTGCCAGCAGCGTGACAGGAGCAAACACTGAAGCTTTCTTT. It encodes CASSVTGANTEAFF.

The J gene is TRBJ1-2, the V gene TRBV2; TRBD1 matches 10 bases. In germline, CDR1 is SNHLY, CDR2 FYNNEI. V trimming: 4 bases; J trimming: 7 bases; junction bases outside the gene matches: 9. The CDR3 length is 15 residues. The CDR3 nucleotides read TGTGCCAGCAGTGTAGAGAGACAGGGGGCGAGTGGCTACACCTTC. Its translation is CASSVERQGASGYTF.

The genes are TRBV15 and TRBJ2-7; weak D call: TRBD2 (5 bases). Per germline, CDR1 LNHNV and CDR2 YYDKDF (reference sequence). Trimming left V 1 base short and J 1 base short, with 14 bases between. The CDR3 totals 16 residues. The CDR3 is CATSRGHGLRSYEQYF. The CDR3 DNA reads as TGTGCCACCAGCAGAGGTCACGGACTTCGTTCCTACGAGCAGTACTTC.

This clone was counted a single time. CDR3 amino acids: CASSPGGGLQETQYF. The CDR3 bases are TGTGCCAGCAGCCCCGGAGGGGGACTCCAAGAGACCCAGTACTTC. The rearrangement joins TRBV7-7 to TRBJ2-5; D could derive from TRBD1 or TRBD2 (6 bases each). Germline-derived CDR1 and CDR2 are SSHAT and FNYEAQ (reference sequence). The CDR3 totals 15 residues. The ends were cut back, 5 bases at V and 1 base at J, with 14 bases in the middle.

The CDR3 loop is CAWSYSPNEKLFF. The CDR3 DNA follows: TGTGCCTGGAGTTACAGTCCTAATGAAAAACTGTTTTTT. The gene calls are TRBV30 and TRBJ1-4; D not certain. V lost 2 bases and J 3 bases, leaving 7 bases between the germline ends. Germline V lookup: CDR1 GTSNPN, CDR2 SVGIG (reference sequence). The CDR3 has 13 amino acids.

J is TRBJ2-2 and V is TRBV6-5, with 9 bases identical to TRBD2. This CDR3 has 15 amino acids. Unmatched junction bases numbered 2, after V lost 2 bases and J lost 4 bases. Germline loops: CDR1 MNHEY, CDR2 SVGAGI. This chain's CDR3 is CASSYLAGTTGELFF. DNA of the CDR3: TGTGCCAGCAGTTACCTAGCGGGAACCACCGGGGAGCTGTTTTTT.

V is TRBV7-3 and J is TRBJ2-7; D remains unclear. The CDR3 consists of 13 residues. CDR1 SGHTA and CDR2 FQGTGA come from the germline V gene. Trimming took off 0 bases at V and 5 bases at J, with 8 bases between the two ends. The chain's CDR3 is CASSLTGSDEQYF. The CDR3 bases are TGTGCCAGCAGCTTAACCGGGTCGGACGAGCAGTACTTC.

CDR3 coding DNA: TGTGCCAGCAGTGGAGACAGGACAGCGCGAGAAAACTATGGCTACACCTTC. Its translation: CASSGDRTARENYGYTF. The chain recombines TRBV6-1 with TRBJ1-2; possible D gene TRBD1, 6 bases. Germline lookup yields CDR1 MNHNS and CDR2 SASEGT. The CDR3 is made up of 17 amino acids. Trimming took 4 bases from V and 2 from J, leaving 20 bases between them.

This chain uses TRBV5-1 with TRBJ2-3; maybe TRBD2 (5 bases). V was clipped by 2 bases and J by 2 bases, with 9 bases between them. The germline V gene has CDR1 SGHRS and CDR2 YFSETQ. The CDR3 spans 14 residues. The CDR3: CASSFPSSTDTQYF. The CDR3 DNA reads as TGCGCCAGCAGCTTCCCTAGCTCCACAGATACGCAGTATTTT.

This chain connects TRBV9 to TRBJ2-7; D perhaps matches TRBD2 (5 bases). The V gene lost 4 bases and the J gene lost 2 bases, with 13 bases spanning the gap. The CDR3 has 14 amino acids. Germline CDR1 SGDLS, CDR2 YYNGEE. The DNA of the CDR3 is TGTGCCAGCAGCTCCCGTCCCGGGGCCTACGAGCAGTACTTC. Translating it yields CASSSRPGAYEQYF.

The J gene is TRBJ1-4, the V gene TRBV10-1, with TRBD1 matching 7 bases. This CDR3 region has 17 residues. CDR1 and CDR2 (germline): WNHNN, SYGVQD (reference sequence). Unmatched junction bases numbered 18, after V lost 8 bases and J lost 6 bases. The CDR3 is CASPEQGYRGSYEKLFF. In DNA form, the CDR3 reads TGCGCCAGCCCTGAGCAGGGGTACAGGGGTTCCTATGAAAAACTGTTTTTT.

This clone was seen a handful of times. This chain links TRBV7-9 with TRBJ2-3, with 10 bases that match TRBD2. Germline trimming cut 2 bases from V and 2 bases from J; bases unmatched to any gene: 4. The CDR3 length is 16 residues. CDR1 and CDR2 from the germline V gene are SEHNR and FQNEAQ (reference sequence). CDR3 sequence (DNA): TGTGCCAGCAGCTTAAATCTAGCGGGGGTCACAGATACGCAGTATTTT. It yields the protein CASSLNLAGVTDTQYF.

The V and J genes are TRBV5-5 and TRBJ1-5; D unclear. Germline assignment: CDR1 SGHKS and CDR2 YYEKEE (reference sequence). The CDR3 runs to 15 residues. V shed 4 bases and J shed 0 bases, with 11 bases lying between them. The CDR3 bases are TGTGCCAGCAGCCCGGACGGTAATAGCAATCAGCCCCAGCATTTT. Encoded protein: CASSPDGNSNQPQHF.

The V call is TRBV28, the J call TRBJ2-7; a possible D gene is TRBD2 (5 bases). Trimming left V 1 base short and J 5 bases short, with 9 bases between. This CDR3 region has 13 residues. Germline CDR1 reads MDHEN; CDR2 reads SYDVKM. This CDR3 is CASSLFEGNEQYF. CDR3 coding DNA: TGTGCCAGCAGTTTATTCGAGGGTAACGAGCAGTACTTC.

The rearrangement links TRBV7-9 to TRBJ2-3; 8 bases match TRBD1. This CDR3 has 15 amino acids. V lost 6 bases to trimming and J lost 6 bases; unmatched junction nucleotides: 11. Germline CDR1 is SEHNR and CDR2 is FQNEAQ (reference sequence). The CDR3: CASRRDRQRLDTQYF. In DNA, the CDR3 is TGTGCCAGCAGGCGGGACAGGCAGAGGTTGGATACGCAGTATTTT.

V gene TRBV27 combines with J gene TRBJ2-2; 11 bases match TRBD1. Germline trimming cut 7 bases from V and 8 bases from J; bases unmatched to any gene: 6. Germline CDR1 MNHEY, CDR2 SMNVEV (reference sequence). CDR3 length equals 14 residues. The CDR3 bases are TGTGCCAGCACACCGGACAGGGGGCTGGGGGAGCTGTTTTTT. It encodes CASTPDRGLGELFF.

The rearrangement links TRBV6-5 to TRBJ1-5, with 7 bases identical to TRBD1. In germline, CDR1 is MNHEY, CDR2 SVGAGI. The trim removed 6 bases at V and 8 bases at J, leaving 7 bases unmatched. The CDR3 length is 13 residues. The CDR3 loop is CASRGPGGKPQHF. Written as DNA, the CDR3 is TGTGCCAGCAGGGGGCCAGGGGGTAAGCCCCAGCATTTT.

The chain is built from TRBV6-5 and TRBJ1-2; 8 bases are a match to TRBD1. J was trimmed by 7 bases and V by 6 bases; bases with no gene match: 7. The CDR3 extends over 13 amino acids. CDR1 is MNHEY and CDR2 is SVGAGI in the germline V gene. DNA of the CDR3: TGTGCCAGCAGGCGGTACAGGGGGGTTGGCTACACCTTC. Translated: CASRRYRGVGYTF.